This T cell receptor (beta chain) was identified in a study of blood T cell repertoires in COVID-19. Study-wide background: The study drew acute and convalescent COVID-19 samples from the United States, Italy and Spain.

The participants were between roughly 18 and 90 years old and came from under 25 US areas. Original data processing: Amplification of reference gene primers provided the estimated nucleated cell counts. Measured with immunoSEQ multiplex PCR; TCRdb has only the in-frame clones, and not every one. D and trimming come from the DNA, and the V and J calls and clone size come from that table. The sample consists of fewer than 450,000 clones, over 75% of them appearing once. CDR3 length equals 14 residues. With V trimmed by 2 bases and J by 4 bases, 3 bases remained unmatched. Germline CDR1 MNHNS, CDR2 SASEGT. This clone was recorded a few times. The identical CDR3 is also encoded by other nucleotide sequences in the sample.

Sequenced: PBMCs or T cells enriched from blood (not recorded which). This TCR was sampled from a woman in her forties with acute COVID-19. The rearrangement uses TRBV6-1 and TRBJ1-1, with 8 bases aligning to TRBD1. CDR3 residues: CASSERTGSTEAFF. In nucleotides, the CDR3 is TGTGCCAGCAGTGAAAGGACAGGGAGCACTGAAGCTTTCTTT.